A selection of T cell receptor beta chains follows, all from one sample in a study of shared clonotypes between healthy human individuals. Here immunoSEQ multiplex PCR was the method, and the copy in TCRdb shows in-frame clones only, minus some. The sample contains approximately 1,500,000 clones, 95% to 99% of which appear only once. The sequencing input was naive CD4+ T cells sorted from blood. The source is a young man in good health. The CDR3 runs from the conserved cysteine through the conserved F or W. Fields, in order: V gene, CDR3 length, D gene, J gene, clone size, CDR3 DNA, CDR3 protein. D genes are given only for firm matches. A clone size is listed for some rows: how often the clone was seen (once, few, many), or a class if it is expanded.

V: TRBV6-1
length: 14
D: TRBD2
J: TRBJ2-2
size: -
DNA: TGTGCCAGCAGTGAAGCCGGGGAGGGCGGGGAGCTGTTTTTT
CDR3: CASSEAGEGGELFF

V: TRBV18
length: 15
D: -
J: TRBJ2-7
size: once
DNA: TGTGCCAGCTCACCCTATATGGGGGGAACCTACGAGCAGTACTTC
CDR3: CASSPYMGGTYEQYF

V: TRBV6-6
length: 16
D: -
J: TRBJ2-6
size: -
DNA: TGTGCCAGCACCTATCAGGCAGGGGCTGGGGCCAACGTCCTGACTTTC
CDR3: CASTYQAGAGANVLTF

V: TRBV2
length: 14
D: TRBD2
J: TRBJ2-3
size: -
DNA: TGTGCCAGCAGTCGTACTAGCGGGAGGGATACGCAGTATTTT
CDR3: CASSRTSGRDTQYF

V: TRBV28
length: 16
D: TRBD2
J: TRBJ2-1
size: -
DNA: TGTGCCAGCAGTTTGCCTCTTTGGCGGGAGGGAAGTGAGCAGTTCTTC
CDR3: CASSLPLWREGSEQFF

V: TRBV9
length: 18
D: TRBD1
J: TRBJ2-2
size: -
DNA: TGTGCCAGCAGCGGGAACCAAGGACAGGCCATAAACACCGGGGAGCTGTTTTTT
CDR3: CASSGNQGQAINTGELFF

V: TRBV29-1
length: 18
D: TRBD2
J: TRBJ2-4
size: -
DNA: TGCAGCGTTGCAACAACGATGGGACTAGCGGGGGCCAAAAACATTCAGTACTTC
CDR3: CSVATTMGLAGAKNIQYF

V: TRBV25-1
length: 12
D: TRBD1
J: TRBJ2-7
size: -
DNA: TGTGCCAGCAGCGGACAGGGGTACGAGCAGTACTTC
CDR3: CASSGQGYEQYF

V: TRBV6-1
length: 12
D: -
J: TRBJ2-5
size: -
DNA: TGTGCCAGCAGTTTTCGCGGTGAGACCCAGTACTTC
CDR3: CASSFRGETQYF

V: TRBV10-2
length: 14
D: TRBD1
J: TRBJ1-2
size: -
DNA: TGCGCCAGCATATCCGGGACAGTCGGCTATGGCTACACCTTC
CDR3: CASISGTVGYGYTF

V: TRBV18
length: 16
D: -
J: TRBJ2-7
size: -
DNA: TGTGCCAGCTCACCACCTCCGGGACTTACTACCTACGAGCAGTACTTC
CDR3: CASSPPPGLTTYEQYF

V: TRBV6-5
length: 13
D: -
J: TRBJ2-1
size: once
DNA: TGTGCCAGCAGTACCAAGGGAGAGGCTGAGCAGTTCTTC
CDR3: CASSTKGEAEQFF

V: TRBV4-1
length: 19
D: TRBD2
J: TRBJ2-1
size: -
DNA: TGCGCCAGCAGCCAAGAAGAAATAGCGGGAGTAATCTCCTACAATGAGCAGTTCTTC
CDR3: CASSQEEIAGVISYNEQFF

V: TRBV9
length: 15
D: TRBD2
J: TRBJ2-7
size: -
DNA: TGTGCCAGCAGCACCATAGCGGGCAGCTCCTACGAGCAGTACTTC
CDR3: CASSTIAGSSYEQYF

V: TRBV6-1
length: 15
D: TRBD1
J: TRBJ1-5
size: -
DNA: TGTGCCAGCAGTGAATTTGGGCAGGGGGACCAGCCCCAGCATTTT
CDR3: CASSEFGQGDQPQHF

V: TRBV19
length: 15
D: -
J: TRBJ1-5
size: -
DNA: TGTGCCAGTAGTTTGACGGGGGCAGGGGATCAGCCCCAGCATTTT
CDR3: CASSLTGAGDQPQHF

V: TRBV18
length: 16
D: -
J: TRBJ2-7
size: -
DNA: TGTGCCAGCTCACCAAGGATTATAGGGGGTTCCTACGAGCAGTACTTC
CDR3: CASSPRIIGGSYEQYF

V: TRBV11-2
length: 15
D: TRBD1
J: TRBJ1-5
size: -
DNA: TGTGCCAGCAGCCCCCGGACAGGGGGTAATCAGCCCCAGCATTTT
CDR3: CASSPRTGGNQPQHF

V: TRBV6-5
length: 16
D: -
J: TRBJ2-1
size: -
DNA: TGTGCCAGCAGTTACAAGTGGGGAGGGGGGGGCAATGAGCAGTTCTTC
CDR3: CASSYKWGGGGNEQFF

V: TRBV5-1
length: 21
D: TRBD2
J: TRBJ2-3
size: -
DNA: TGCGCCAGCAGGCCCGCCAACAGGGGGACTAGCGGTTCCTCTAGCACAGATACGCAGTATTTT
CDR3: CASRPANRGTSGSSSTDTQYF

V: TRBV4-1
length: 12
D: -
J: TRBJ1-2
size: -
DNA: TGCGCCAGCAGCCCCGACACCCATGGCTACACCTTC
CDR3: CASSPDTHGYTF

V: TRBV6-1
length: 13
D: -
J: TRBJ2-7
size: -
DNA: TGTGCCAGCAGGGGAGGGGGCCAGGACGAGCAGTACTTC
CDR3: CASRGGGQDEQYF

V: TRBV27
length: 16
D: TRBD1
J: TRBJ1-2
size: -
DNA: TGTGCCAGCAGCCCCACGACCGGGACAGGCGTTTATGGCTACACCTTC
CDR3: CASSPTTGTGVYGYTF

V: TRBV4-1
length: 16
D: -
J: TRBJ2-1
size: -
DNA: TGCGCCAGCAGCCAAGTACAGGTGAGCTCCTACAATGAGCAGTTCTTC
CDR3: CASSQVQVSSYNEQFF

V: TRBV9
length: 17
D: -
J: TRBJ1-2
size: -
DNA: TGTGCCAGCAGCGTAGGGGGAACGGGGCAGGGTGGACGCGGCTACACCTTC
CDR3: CASSVGGTGQGGRGYTF

V: TRBV2
length: 13
D: -
J: TRBJ2-7
size: -
DNA: TGTGCCAGCAGACAGGACACTTCCTACGAGCAGTACTTC
CDR3: CASRQDTSYEQYF

V: TRBV18
length: 17
D: -
J: TRBJ2-1
size: -
DNA: TGTGCCAGCTCACTTAAGACTGTAAAGAATGACTACAATGAGCAGTTCTTC
CDR3: CASSLKTVKNDYNEQFF

V: TRBV9
length: 13
D: -
J: TRBJ2-3
size: -
DNA: TGTGCCAGCACCCCGGAGGGCACAGATACGCAGTATTTT
CDR3: CASTPEGTDTQYF

V: TRBV28
length: 14
D: TRBD2
J: TRBJ2-7
size: -
DNA: TGTGCCAGCAGGCCTTTTAGCGGGATGACCGAGCAGTACTTC
CDR3: CASRPFSGMTEQYF

V: TRBV10-3
length: 12
D: -
J: TRBJ1-1
size: -
DNA: TGTGCCACTAGAGGGGGGCTGGGTGAAGCTTTCTTT
CDR3: CATRGGLGEAFF

V: TRBV5-4
length: 14
D: -
J: TRBJ2-4
size: -
DNA: TGTGCCAGCAGCTTGGGAACCCAGAAAAACATTCAGTACTTC
CDR3: CASSLGTQKNIQYF

V: TRBV20-1
length: 11
D: -
J: TRBJ2-7
size: -
DNA: TGCAGTGCTGACGGACTATACGAGCAGTACTTC
CDR3: CSADGLYEQYF

V: TRBV13
length: 16
D: TRBD2
J: TRBJ2-1
size: -
DNA: TGTGCCAGCAGCTTGCTAGCGGGAATCTCCTACAATGAGCAGTTCTTC
CDR3: CASSLLAGISYNEQFF

V: TRBV28
length: 16
D: -
J: TRBJ2-3
size: -
DNA: TGTGCCAGCCGCCCCCCGGGCCCCTCCTTCACAGATACGCAGTATTTT
CDR3: CASRPPGPSFTDTQYF

V: TRBV30
length: 12
D: -
J: TRBJ2-7
size: -
DNA: TGTGCCGGGGGTAGGGGTCTCTACGAGCAGTACTTC
CDR3: CAGGRGLYEQYF

V: TRBV5-3
length: 16
D: -
J: TRBJ2-1
size: once
DNA: TGTGCCAGAAGCTTGAGCGGGCGGAGCTCCTACAATGAGCAGTTCTTC
CDR3: CARSLSGRSSYNEQFF

V: TRBV4-1
length: 15
D: -
J: TRBJ2-7
size: -
DNA: TGCGCCAGCAGCCAAGGGCCAGCAAGGACCTACGAGCAGTACTTC
CDR3: CASSQGPARTYEQYF

V: TRBV6-6
length: 14
D: -
J: TRBJ1-2
size: -
DNA: TGTGCCAGCAGTTCTCCCGGGGCTAACTATGGCTACACCTTC
CDR3: CASSSPGANYGYTF

V: TRBV5-5
length: 15
D: -
J: TRBJ1-4
size: -
DNA: TGTGCCAGCAGCTTTTGGGGGTTTGGTGACGAAAAACTGTTTTTT
CDR3: CASSFWGFGDEKLFF

V: TRBV19
length: 11
D: -
J: TRBJ2-1
size: -
DNA: TGTGCCAGCTCTAAGGGAATCCAGCAGTTCTTC
CDR3: CASSKGIQQFF